This paragraph covers one T cell receptor beta chain sequence. These data originate in a study of shared T cell receptors in the human thymus. Repertoires were generated with immunoSEQ multiplex PCR, while TCRdb's copy carries only in-frame clones and drops some. The table shows some 640,000 clones, with approximately 89% occurring only once. CDR1 LNHDA and CDR2 SQIVND come from the germline V gene (reference sequence). The length of the CDR3 is 14 residues. With 3 bases removed from V and 6 bases from J, the gap between germline ends came to 14 bases. The sample was also linked to a second study, of human thymus T cells.

Sequencing was carried out using thymocytes. V gene TRBV19 combines with J gene TRBJ1-2; D call uncertain. This sequence was found in a boy less than two years old with a congenital heart defect. DNA of the CDR3: TGTGCCAGTAGTATTGGGCCCCCCAACGATGGCTACACCTTC. This codes for CASSIGPPNDGYTF.